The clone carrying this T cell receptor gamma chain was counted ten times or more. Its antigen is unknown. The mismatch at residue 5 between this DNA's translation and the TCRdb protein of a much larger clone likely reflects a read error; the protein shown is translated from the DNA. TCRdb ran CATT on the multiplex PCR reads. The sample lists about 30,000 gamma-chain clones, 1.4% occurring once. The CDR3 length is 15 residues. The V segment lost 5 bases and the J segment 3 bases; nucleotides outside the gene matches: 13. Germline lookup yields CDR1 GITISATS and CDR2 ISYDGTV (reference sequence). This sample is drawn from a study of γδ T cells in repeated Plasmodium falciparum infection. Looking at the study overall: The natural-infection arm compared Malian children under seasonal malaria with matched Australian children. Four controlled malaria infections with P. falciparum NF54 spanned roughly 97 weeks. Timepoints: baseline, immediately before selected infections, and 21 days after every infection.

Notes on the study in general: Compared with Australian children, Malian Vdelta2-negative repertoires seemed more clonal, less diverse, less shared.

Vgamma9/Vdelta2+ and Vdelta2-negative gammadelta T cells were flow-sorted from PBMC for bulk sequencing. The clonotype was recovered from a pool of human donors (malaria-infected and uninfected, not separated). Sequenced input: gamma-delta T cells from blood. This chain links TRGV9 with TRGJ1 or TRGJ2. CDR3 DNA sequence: TGTGCCTTGTGGGGGGCAAGCCTCCCTTATTATAAGAAACTCTTT. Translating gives CALWGASLPYYKKLF.